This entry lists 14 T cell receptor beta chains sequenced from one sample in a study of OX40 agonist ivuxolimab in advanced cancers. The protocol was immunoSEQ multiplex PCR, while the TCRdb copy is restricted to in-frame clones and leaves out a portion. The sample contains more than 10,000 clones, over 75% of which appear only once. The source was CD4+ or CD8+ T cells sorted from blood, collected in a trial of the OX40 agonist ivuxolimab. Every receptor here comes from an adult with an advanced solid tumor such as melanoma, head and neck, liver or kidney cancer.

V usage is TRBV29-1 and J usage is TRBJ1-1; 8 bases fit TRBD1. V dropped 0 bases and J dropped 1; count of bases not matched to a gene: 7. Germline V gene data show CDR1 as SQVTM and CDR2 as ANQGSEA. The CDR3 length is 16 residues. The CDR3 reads CSVEDPRGTGNTEAFF. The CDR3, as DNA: TGCAGCGTTGAAGACCCGCGGGGGACAGGGAACACTGAAGCTTTCTTT.

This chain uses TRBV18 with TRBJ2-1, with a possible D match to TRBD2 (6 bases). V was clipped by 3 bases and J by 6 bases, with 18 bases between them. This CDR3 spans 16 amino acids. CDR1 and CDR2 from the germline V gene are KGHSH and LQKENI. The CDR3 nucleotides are TGTGCCAGCTCACCTGGCCGGGACTGGGGACCCAATGAGCAGTTCTTC. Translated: CASSPGRDWGPNEQFF.

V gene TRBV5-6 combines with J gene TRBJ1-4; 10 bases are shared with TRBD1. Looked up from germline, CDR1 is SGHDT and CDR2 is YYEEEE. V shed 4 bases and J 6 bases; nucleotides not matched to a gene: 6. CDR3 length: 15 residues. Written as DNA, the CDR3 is TGTGCCAGCAGCAACGCCGGGACAGGGGATGAAAAACTGTTTTTT. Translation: CASSNAGTGDEKLFF.

The CDR3 protein is CASSQGHSGGANEQFF. The CDR3 bases are TGCGCCAGCAGCCAAGGCCATAGCGGGGGGGCAAATGAGCAGTTCTTC. This chain links TRBV4-3 with TRBJ2-1; TRBD2 matches at 11 bases. CDR3 size: 16 residues. The J segment lost 7 bases and the V segment lost 1 base, leaving 6 bases of the junction unmatched. CDR1 is LGHNA, CDR2 YSLEER, per germline.

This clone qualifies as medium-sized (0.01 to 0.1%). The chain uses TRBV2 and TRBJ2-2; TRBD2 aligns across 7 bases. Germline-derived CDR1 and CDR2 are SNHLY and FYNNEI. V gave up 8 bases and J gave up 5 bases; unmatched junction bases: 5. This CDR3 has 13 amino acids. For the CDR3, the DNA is TGTGCCAGCCACTGGGGGGGAACCGGGGAGCTGTTTTTT. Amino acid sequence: CASHWGGTGELFF.

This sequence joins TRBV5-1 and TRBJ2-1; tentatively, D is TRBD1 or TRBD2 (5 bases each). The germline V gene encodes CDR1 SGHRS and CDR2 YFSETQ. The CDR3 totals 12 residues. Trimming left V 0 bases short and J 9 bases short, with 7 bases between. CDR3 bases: TGCGCCAGCAGCTTGGTGGGGGTTGAGCAGTTCTTC. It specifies CASSLVGVEQFF.

CDR3 loop: CASSAGTGRTYSNQPQHF. Here the CDR3 DNA reads TGTGCCAGCAGTGCCGGGACAGGGAGAACCTATAGCAATCAGCCCCAGCATTTT. V gene TRBV6-1 combines with J gene TRBJ1-5; 9 bases fit TRBD1. This CDR3 is built from 18 residues. The V gene end was trimmed by 4 bases and the J gene end by 0 bases; junction bases not matched to a gene: 10. Germline CDR1 MNHNS, CDR2 SASEGT.

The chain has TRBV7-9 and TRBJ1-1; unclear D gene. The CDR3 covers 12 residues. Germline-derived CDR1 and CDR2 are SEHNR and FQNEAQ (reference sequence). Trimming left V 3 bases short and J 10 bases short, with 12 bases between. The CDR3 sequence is CASSLGGLRAFF. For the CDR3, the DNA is TGTGCCAGCAGCTTGGGAGGGTTGAGAGCTTTCTTT.

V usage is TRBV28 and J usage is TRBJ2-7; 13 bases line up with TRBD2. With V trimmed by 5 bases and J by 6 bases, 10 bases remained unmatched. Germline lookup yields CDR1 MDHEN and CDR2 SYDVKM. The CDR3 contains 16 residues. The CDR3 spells CASSAPTSGRAREQYF. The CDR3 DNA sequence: TGTGCCAGCAGTGCCCCCACTAGCGGGAGGGCGCGCGAGCAGTACTTC.

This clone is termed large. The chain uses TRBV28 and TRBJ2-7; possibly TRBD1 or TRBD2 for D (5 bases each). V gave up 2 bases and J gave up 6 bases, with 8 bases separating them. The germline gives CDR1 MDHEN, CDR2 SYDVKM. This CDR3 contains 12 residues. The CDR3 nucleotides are TGTGCCAGCAGTTTAGGGGGTGGCGAGCAGTACTTC. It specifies CASSLGGGEQYF.

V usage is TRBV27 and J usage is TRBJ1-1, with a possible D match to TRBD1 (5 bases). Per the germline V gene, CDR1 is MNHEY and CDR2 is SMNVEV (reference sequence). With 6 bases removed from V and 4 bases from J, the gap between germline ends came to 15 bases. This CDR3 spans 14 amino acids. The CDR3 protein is CASSTAWGSTEAFF. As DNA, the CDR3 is TGTGCCAGCAGCACTGCGTGGGGCTCCACTGAAGCTTTCTTT.

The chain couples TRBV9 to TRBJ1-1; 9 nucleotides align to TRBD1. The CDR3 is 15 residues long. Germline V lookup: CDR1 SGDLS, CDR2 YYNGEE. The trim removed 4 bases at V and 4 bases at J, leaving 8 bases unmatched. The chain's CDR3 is CASSPRDRAGTEAFF. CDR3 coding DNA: TGTGCCAGCAGCCCGCGGGACAGGGCGGGCACTGAAGCTTTCTTT.

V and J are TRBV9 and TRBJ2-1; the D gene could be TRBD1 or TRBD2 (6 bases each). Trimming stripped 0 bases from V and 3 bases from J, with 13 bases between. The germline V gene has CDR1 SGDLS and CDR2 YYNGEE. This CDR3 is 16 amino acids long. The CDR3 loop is CASSVGGATGYNEQFF. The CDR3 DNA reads TGTGCCAGCAGCGTAGGGGGGGCCACGGGCTACAATGAGCAGTTCTTC.

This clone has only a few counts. This CDR3 reads CASSLGGQENQPQHF. CDR3 in DNA: TGTGCCAGCAGCTTAGGCGGACAGGAGAATCAGCCCCAGCATTTT. V gene TRBV13 combines with J gene TRBJ1-5; 7 bases fit TRBD1. CDR1 is PRHDT and CDR2 is FYEKMQ in the germline V gene (reference sequence). With V trimmed by 0 bases and J by 4 bases, 3 bases remained unmatched. This CDR3 region has 15 residues.